Following are 9 T cell receptor beta chains from one sample sequenced in a study of CD8+CD57+ T cells in acquired aplastic anemia (dated by TCRdb to the late 2010s). Patients chosen for sequencing had shown expansion of CD8+CD57+ cells by flow cytometry. Sequencing instrument: Illumina HiSeq 2000. Profiling of TCR beta VDJ combinations and CDR3 sequences used genomic DNA as the template. In-frame beta chains were kept once TCRdb had trimmed the public reads at Q25 with fastp and called clones with MiXCR. Rows are combined by CDR3 protein, so each entry shows the most common genes and DNA. The table for this sample lists 150,000 or so distinct CDR3 sequences; about 52% of them were counted only once. Clones ranked in the top ten supply about 12% of the sample. The sequenced sample was sorted CD4+, CD8+, or CD8+CD57+ T cells (not recorded which) from PBMCs. The receptors were gathered from a human donor with aplastic anemia.

About this clonotype: A much larger clone is a single base away; this may be a read error. The chain couples TRBV4-1 to TRBJ1-1, with TRBD1 as a possible D gene (5 bases). The CDR3 loop spans 15 amino acids. Germline CDR1 is MGHRA and CDR2 is YSYEKL. The CDR3 here is CASSPGPGSSTEASF. Written as DNA, the CDR3 is TGCGCCAGCAGTCCCGGACCAGGGAGTTCCACTGAAGCTTCCTTT.

The V and J genes are TRBV29-1 and TRBJ2-1; TRBD2 agrees at 12 bases. Unmatched junction bases numbered 4, after V lost 4 bases and J lost 6 bases. CDR3 length equals 14 residues. CDR1 SQVTM and CDR2 ANQGSEA come from the germline V gene. CDR3 sequence reads: CSVGLAGGVNEQFF. CDR3 sequence (DNA): TGCAGCGTTGGTCTAGCGGGAGGGGTCAATGAGCAGTTCTTC.

The sample holds many counts of this clonotype. J is TRBJ2-3 and V is TRBV19; 11 positions match TRBD1. The germline CDR1 and CDR2 sequences are LNHDA and SQIVND (reference sequence). The length of the CDR3 is 15 residues. V shed 5 bases and J 5 bases; nucleotides not matched to a gene: 6. The CDR3 loop reads CASSEDRGPIDTQYF. The DNA for the CDR3 is TGTGCCAGTAGTGAGGACAGGGGGCCGATAGATACGCAGTATTTT.

The chain couples TRBV19 to TRBJ2-5; 7 nucleotides agree with TRBD1. Germline lookup yields CDR1 LNHDA and CDR2 SQIVND (reference sequence). The V and J ends lost 5 bases and 5 bases, in that order; junction bases with no gene match: 5. The CDR3 consists of 13 residues. For the CDR3, the DNA is TGTGCCAGTAGTCGACAGGGTCTCGAGACCCAGTACTTC. It is translated as CASSRQGLETQYF.

This clonotype was seen ten or more times. The gene calls are TRBV4-3 and TRBJ2-1; D not resolved. Between the trimmed V and J ends, which lost 3 bases and 5 bases, there was a span of 8 bases. This CDR3 has 13 amino acids. Germline V gene data show CDR1 as LGHNA and CDR2 as YSLEER. DNA for the CDR3: TGCGCCAGCAGCCACCCCCCGGACAATGAGCAGTTCTTC. Its translation is CASSHPPDNEQFF.

The chain has TRBV19 and TRBJ1-5, with 12 positions matching TRBD1. Trimming at V came to 6 bases and at J to 7 bases, leaving 13 bases not matched to a gene. Germline V gene data show CDR1 as LNHDA and CDR2 as SQIVND (reference sequence). The CDR3 loop spans 17 amino acids. The chain's CDR3 is CASSTGTGGNGDQPQHF. The CDR3 DNA is TGTGCCAGTAGCACCGGGACAGGGGGCAACGGAGACCAGCCCCAGCATTTT.

This clonotype was counted ten times or more. The chain couples TRBV19 to TRBJ1-1, with D unclear. This CDR3 region has 14 residues. Trimming removed 5 bases at V and 0 bases at J, with 10 bases between. The germline V gene has CDR1 LNHDA and CDR2 SQIVND (reference sequence). The CDR3 nucleotides are TGTGCCAGTAGTCTCCCCTACCTGAACACTGAAGCTTTCTTT. Protein: CASSLPYLNTEAFF.

The CDR3 DNA sequence: TGTGCCACCGTGACCCCTGCAGATACGCAGTATTTT. Residues: CATVTPADTQYF. J is TRBJ2-3 and V is TRBV2; D remains ambiguous. The ends were cut back, 10 bases at V and 4 bases at J, with 12 bases in the middle. The CDR3 covers 12 residues. The germline V gene has CDR1 SNHLY and CDR2 FYNNEI.

V usage is TRBV2 and J usage is TRBJ1-6; D is undetermined. Germline loops: CDR1 SNHLY, CDR2 FYNNEI. V was pared by 4 bases and J by 10 bases, with 8 bases between. This CDR3 spans 12 amino acids. CDR3 residues: CASSGLSSPLHF. The DNA of the CDR3 is TGTGCCAGCAGTGGACTCAGCTCACCCCTCCACTTT.